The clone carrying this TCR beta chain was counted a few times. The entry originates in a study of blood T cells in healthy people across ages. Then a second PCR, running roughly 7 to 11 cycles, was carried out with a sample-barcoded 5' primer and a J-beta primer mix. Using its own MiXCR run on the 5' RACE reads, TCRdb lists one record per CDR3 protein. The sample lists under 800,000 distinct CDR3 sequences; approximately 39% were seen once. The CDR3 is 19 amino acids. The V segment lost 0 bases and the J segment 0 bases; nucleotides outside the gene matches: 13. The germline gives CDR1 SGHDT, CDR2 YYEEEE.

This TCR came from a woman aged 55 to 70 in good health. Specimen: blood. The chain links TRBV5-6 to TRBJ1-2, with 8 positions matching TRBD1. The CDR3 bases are TGTGCCAGCAGCTTGGCCGCTTCGGTGGGACAGGCCACTAACTATGGCTACACCTTC. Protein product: CASSLAASVGQATNYGYTF.